The rows below give T cell receptor beta chains drawn from one sample of a study of blood T cell repertoires in COVID-19. Repertoires were generated with immunoSEQ multiplex PCR, while TCRdb's copy carries only in-frame clones and drops some. Of 55,000 to 75,000 clones listed, roughly 78% were seen once; the top ten hold 3% to 3.5%. Specimen: peripheral blood. These receptors all come from a man in his 60s with acute or convalescent COVID-19. Both conserved end residues are part of each CDR3. The D gene is left open where the match is weak. Not every row has a clone size; where given, it reads once, few, many or a size class.

size: NA
J: TRBJ1-2
D: NA
V: TRBV5-6
length: 14
DNA: TGTGCCAGCAGCTTGGTGGGGCGCGAGGAAGGCTACACCTTC
CDR3: CASSLVGREEGYTF

size: NA
J: TRBJ2-7
D: NA
V: TRBV7-2
length: 13
DNA: TGTGCCAGCAGCTTGGGGACTTTCTACGAGCAGTACTTC
CDR3: CASSLGTFYEQYF

size: NA
J: TRBJ2-7
D: TRBD2
V: TRBV4-2
length: 15
DNA: TGTGCCAGCAGCCTGGGACTAGGTCTCTCCTACGAGCAGTACTTC
CDR3: CASSLGLGLSYEQYF

size: NA
J: TRBJ1-2
D: NA
V: TRBV7-9
length: 13
DNA: TGTGCCAGCAGCCCCGGTACTGTGAATGGCTACACCTTC
CDR3: CASSPGTVNGYTF

size: NA
J: TRBJ2-1
D: TRBD2
V: TRBV3-1/TRBV3-2
length: 15
DNA: TGTGCCAGCAGCCAAAGCGGGAGGGCTTTTCGTGAGCAGTTCTTC
CDR3: CASSQSGRAFREQFF

size: NA
J: TRBJ1-5
D: NA
V: TRBV18
length: 13
DNA: TGTGCCAGCTCGGGAGGCGTACATCAGCCCCAGCATTTT
CDR3: CASSGGVHQPQHF

size: few
J: TRBJ1-3
D: NA
V: TRBV7-2
length: 15
DNA: TGTGCCAGCAGCCCGGGTGGCCGGGGGGGAAACACCATATATTTT
CDR3: CASSPGGRGGNTIYF

size: NA
J: TRBJ2-1
D: TRBD2
V: TRBV27
length: 13
DNA: TGTGCCAGCAGCATGGGACTATCTAAGGAGCAGTTCTTC
CDR3: CASSMGLSKEQFF

size: NA
J: TRBJ1-2
D: NA
V: TRBV18
length: 15
DNA: TGTGCCAGCTCACCATTTCAGGGGCGCGAAGTTGGCTACACCTTC
CDR3: CASSPFQGREVGYTF

size: NA
J: TRBJ2-1
D: TRBD2
V: TRBV28
length: 15
DNA: TGTGCCAGCAGTTACGGGACTAGCGTACTCAATGAGCAGTTCTTC
CDR3: CASSYGTSVLNEQFF

size: NA
J: TRBJ1-4
D: NA
V: TRBV27
length: 16
DNA: TGTGCCAGCAGTTTAGTCGGGGGAACAACTAATGAAAAACTGTTTTTT
CDR3: CASSLVGGTTNEKLFF

size: few
J: TRBJ1-5
D: NA
V: TRBV15
length: 14
DNA: TGTGCCACCAGCAGACAGGGCGGCAATCAGCCCCAGCATTTT
CDR3: CATSRQGGNQPQHF

size: few
J: TRBJ2-7
D: NA
V: TRBV7-2
length: 14
DNA: TGTGCCAGCAACTTGAGTGGGGGCAGGTACGAGCAGTACTTC
CDR3: CASNLSGGRYEQYF

size: NA
J: TRBJ2-1
D: NA
V: TRBV6-5
length: 13
DNA: TGTGCCAGCAGTTACTCGAGGTGGAATGAGCAGTTCTTC
CDR3: CASSYSRWNEQFF

size: few
J: TRBJ1-2
D: NA
V: TRBV20-1
length: 11
DNA: TGCAGTGCCGACGGACAGTATGGCTACACCTTC
CDR3: CSADGQYGYTF

size: NA
J: TRBJ2-1
D: TRBD2
V: TRBV4-2
length: 18
DNA: TGTGCCAGCAGCCTCCCAATGGGCGGGAGAGCTAACTACAATGAGCAGTTCTTC
CDR3: CASSLPMGGRANYNEQFF

size: large
J: TRBJ1-1
D: TRBD1
V: TRBV7-2
length: 12
DNA: TGTGCCAGCAGCCGGGACAGTGTTGAAGCTTTCTTT
CDR3: CASSRDSVEAFF

size: NA
J: TRBJ1-1
D: TRBD1
V: TRBV6-5
length: 14
DNA: TGTGCCAGCAGGTGGGACAGGGCGAACACTGAAGCTTTCTTT
CDR3: CASRWDRANTEAFF

size: NA
J: TRBJ2-5
D: NA
V: TRBV6-5
length: 14
DNA: TGTGCCAGCAGACTCAGGGGCGGTGGGGAGACCCAGTACTTC
CDR3: CASRLRGGGETQYF

size: NA
J: TRBJ1-1
D: NA
V: TRBV6-5
length: 16
DNA: TGTGCCAGCAGTTACTCGCGGGGTTTTGGCAACACTGAAGCTTTCTTT
CDR3: CASSYSRGFGNTEAFF

size: once
J: TRBJ2-1
D: TRBD2
V: TRBV5-1
length: 17
DNA: TGCGCCAGCAGCTTGACCCTAGCGGGAGTAGGAGACAATGAGCAGTTCTTC
CDR3: CASSLTLAGVGDNEQFF

size: NA
J: TRBJ1-6
D: NA
V: TRBV28
length: 14
DNA: TGTGCCAGCAGTCGCGGGGGACGGAATTCACCCCTCCACTTT
CDR3: CASSRGGRNSPLHF

size: NA
J: TRBJ2-5
D: TRBD1
V: TRBV5-1
length: 16
DNA: TGCGCCAGCAGCTTGGGCCAGGGGGCAAAGAGGGAGACCCAGTACTTC
CDR3: CASSLGQGAKRETQYF

size: NA
J: TRBJ2-3
D: TRBD1
V: TRBV7-8
length: 15
DNA: TGTGCCAGCAGCTTACGGGACAGGGTGACAGATACGCAGTATTTT
CDR3: CASSLRDRVTDTQYF

size: NA
J: TRBJ2-2
D: TRBD2
V: TRBV29-1
length: 14
DNA: TGCAGCGTTCCGGGACTAGCAAACGGCGGGGAGCTGTTTTTT
CDR3: CSVPGLANGGELFF

size: NA
J: TRBJ2-1
D: NA
V: TRBV10-3
length: 13
DNA: TGTGCCATCAGTGAGTCGACTCTTGGGGAGCAGTTCTTC
CDR3: CAISESTLGEQFF

size: NA
J: TRBJ2-3
D: TRBD2
V: TRBV6-5
length: 15
DNA: TGTGCCAGCAGCCTCGGACTAGGCAACACAGATACGCAGTATTTT
CDR3: CASSLGLGNTDTQYF